What follows describes a single TCR beta chain. CDR3 size: 17 residues. The data are from a study of blood T cell dynamics during melanoma immunotherapy. Across the study: First-line therapy was either pembrolizumab or nivolumab with ipilimumab for metastatic melanoma.

DNA loading was fixed at 350 ng for all bulk PBMC samples. TCRdb's table, derived via immunoSEQ multiplex PCR, lists solely in-frame clones and lacks some. The sample yields under 11,000 clones, approximately 87% seen once. The sample's time point: pre-treatment baseline. Apart from a couple of fast progressors, RECIST 1.1 response was judged 12 weeks post-infusion. The receptor was isolated from a human donor with melanoma. The chain carries TRBV21-1 and TRBJ1-2. TRBV21-1 is designated a pseudogene. The material was blood, obtained from a patient treated with checkpoint blockade. The CDR3 sequence: CASNRQGSGRLDYGYTF. The DNA of the CDR3 is TGTGCCAGCAATCGGCAAGGCTCAGGGAGGTTGGACTATGGCTACACCTTC.